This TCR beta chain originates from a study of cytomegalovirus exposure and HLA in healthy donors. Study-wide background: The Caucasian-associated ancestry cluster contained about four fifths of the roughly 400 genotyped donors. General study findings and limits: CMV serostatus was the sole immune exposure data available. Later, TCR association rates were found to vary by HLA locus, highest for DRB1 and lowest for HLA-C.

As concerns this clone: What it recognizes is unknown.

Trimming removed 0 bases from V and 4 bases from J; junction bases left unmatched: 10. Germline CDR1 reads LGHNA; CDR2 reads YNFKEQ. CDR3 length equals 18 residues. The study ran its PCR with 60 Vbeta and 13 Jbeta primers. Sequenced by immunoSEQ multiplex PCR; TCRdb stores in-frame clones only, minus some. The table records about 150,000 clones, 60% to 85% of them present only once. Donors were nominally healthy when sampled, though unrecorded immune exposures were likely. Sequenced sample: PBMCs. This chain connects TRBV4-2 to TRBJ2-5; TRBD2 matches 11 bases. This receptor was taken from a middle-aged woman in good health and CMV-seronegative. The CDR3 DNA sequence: TGTGCCAGCAGCCAAGAGGGTCCTAGCGGGAGGTCCCGAGAGACCCAGTACTTC. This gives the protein CASSQEGPSGRSRETQYF.